This T cell receptor (beta chain) was sequenced for a study of T cells after yellow fever vaccination. Overall study findings and caveats: Contaminating bulk clonotypes could be abundant in FACS-sorted repertoires.

CDR3 length: 12 amino acids. With 3 bases removed from V and 5 bases from J, the gap between germline ends came to 5 bases. For TCR, cDNA came from 5'RACE template switching, which added a universal primer site and UMIs. From the 5' RACE reads, TCRdb called clonotypes with MiXCR, one entry per CDR3 protein. The sample contains under 600,000 distinct CDR3 sequences, less than 15% of which appear only once. This clonotype was picked up many times. Its target is not known. The sequences come from PBMCs, collected on the day of the yellow fever booster vaccination. This rearrangement joins TRBV12-3 or TRBV12-4 to TRBJ2-1; D gene unclear. This TCR was recovered from a man aged 25 to 40 who received the YFV17D yellow fever vaccine. The CDR3: CASSLRNNEQFF. CDR3 in DNA: TGTGCCAGCAGTTTGAGGAACAATGAGCAGTTCTTC.